A selection of T cell receptor beta chains follows, all from one sample in a study of cytomegalovirus exposure and HLA in healthy donors. The assay was immunoSEQ multiplex PCR, and TCRdb's table has in-frame clones only and misses some. The sample includes roughly 150,000 clones, about 68% of them seen just once. What was sequenced was PBMCs. Receptors originate from a man between 18 and 29 years old in good health and CMV-seronegative. CDR3s include the opening cysteine and the closing phenylalanine or tryptophan. The D gene is left open where the match is weak. The listing skips clone size in some rows; elsewhere it reads once, few, many or a size class.

>TRBJ1-1|TRBV7-9|-|TRBD1
TGTGCCAGCAGCTTTGAGGGGGCCTGGACTGAAGCTTTCTTT
CASSFEGAWTEAFF
>TRBJ1-2|TRBV9|-|TRBD1
TGTGCCAGCAGCGCACAGGGCCCAGGGGGCCCTTATGGCTACACCTTC
CASSAQGPGGPYGYTF
>TRBJ2-3|TRBV10-1|-|TRBD1
TGCGCCAGCAGTGATGGCTCTCTGGGACAGGGGGCATCAGATACGCAGTATTTT
CASSDGSLGQGASDTQYF
>TRBJ2-5|TRBV14|-|TRBD1
TGTGCCAGCAGCCTGGGCAGGGGGCAGTTTGAGACCCAGTACTTC
CASSLGRGQFETQYF
>TRBJ2-3|TRBV5-1|-|TRBD2
TGCGCCAGCAGCAGACTAGCGGGGTCAGATACGCAGTATTTT
CASSRLAGSDTQYF
>TRBJ2-3|TRBV7-8|few|TRBD2
TGTGCCAGCAGCCCGGGACTAGATGACACAGATACGCAGTATTTT
CASSPGLDDTDTQYF
>TRBJ2-7|TRBV5-8|-|-
TGTGCCAGCAGCAGACCCCGGGACACCAGCTCCTACGAGCAGTACTTC
CASSRPRDTSSYEQYF
>TRBJ2-5|TRBV6-5|-|-
TGTGCCAGCAGTCGTCAGGGACAAGAGACCCAGTACTTC
CASSRQGQETQYF
>TRBJ2-7|TRBV5-3|-|-
TGTGCCCCCCGGGCCTACGAGCAGTACTTC
CAPRAYEQYF
>TRBJ1-1|TRBV7-2|-|-
TGTGCCAGCAGCTTATGGGGCGTGAACACTGAAGCTTTCTTT
CASSLWGVNTEAFF
>TRBJ2-5|TRBV6-6|-|-
TGTGCCAGCAGTGGGAACGTGGGGGGTGAGTCCCAGTACTTC
CASSGNVGGESQYF
>TRBJ2-3|TRBV4-3|-|-
TGCGCCAGCAGCCAACGGACAGTGCCAGATACGCAGTATTTT
CASSQRTVPDTQYF
>TRBJ1-4|TRBV18|few|-
TGTGCCAGCTCGTTGGACAGAGAAAAACTGTTTTTT
CASSLDREKLFF
>TRBJ2-7|TRBV9|few|-
TGTGCCAGCAGCGTCACAGGCGGACCCCAAGGTGGCGAGCAGTACTTC
CASSVTGGPQGGEQYF
>TRBJ2-3|TRBV9|-|-
TGTGCCAGCAGCGGAAGCGGCGCCAGGGGCTGGGCAGATACGCAGTATTTT
CASSGSGARGWADTQYF
>TRBJ2-1|TRBV30|-|TRBD2
TGTGCCTATAGGGGCCAGCGGGAGACGGATGAGCAGTTCTTC
CAYRGQRETDEQFF
>TRBJ2-5|TRBV7-9|-|-
TGTGCCAGCAGCTTAGGGCCACAGGGCCCACCGTACCAAGAGACCCAGTACTTC
CASSLGPQGPPYQETQYF
>TRBJ2-2|TRBV6-5|-|-
TGTGCCAGCAGCAGGTCCGGGGAGCTGTTTTTT
CASSRSGELFF
>TRBJ2-1|TRBV19|-|-
TGTGCCAGTAGTATTGGGATGGGGGGGCGCAGATCCTACAATGAGCAGTTCTTC
CASSIGMGGRRSYNEQFF
>TRBJ1-2|TRBV12-5|-|TRBD1
TGTGCTAGTGGTTTGGTTTCGGGCAGGGGGACCTATGGCTACACCTTC
CASGLVSGRGTYGYTF
>TRBJ1-2|TRBV7-9|-|-
TGTTCCAGCAGCTCCATGACTGGGGGCTACACCTTC
CSSSSMTGGYTF
>TRBJ2-7|TRBV5-6|-|-
TGTGCCAGCAGCCCCGCCGGGGGCTACGAGCAGTACTTC
CASSPAGGYEQYF
>TRBJ2-1|TRBV5-1|few|TRBD2
TGCGCCAGCAGCTTAGGCGGAGGACTAGCTGAGAATGAGCAGTTCTTC
CASSLGGGLAENEQFF
>TRBJ2-7|TRBV18|few|-
TGTGCCAGCTCACCGAGGCCCTTCGGCGAGCAGTACTTC
CASSPRPFGEQYF
>TRBJ2-1|TRBV14|-|TRBD2
TGTGCCAGCAGCCAAGCCGGGAGGCTAGATCACAATGAGCAGTTCTTC
CASSQAGRLDHNEQFF
>TRBJ2-7|TRBV5-4|-|TRBD1
TGTGCCAGCAGTTATGGACAGGCCTACGAGCAGTACTTC
CASSYGQAYEQYF
>TRBJ2-5|TRBV7-2|-|TRBD1
TGTGCCAGCAGTCATGGATACGGGACAGAAAAAGAGACCCAGTACTTC
CASSHGYGTEKETQYF
>TRBJ1-4|TRBV6-5|-|-
TGTGCCAGCAGTTACGGATCACAGGGAGGGAATGAAAAACTGTTTTTT
CASSYGSQGGNEKLFF
>TRBJ2-7|TRBV19|-|TRBD2
TGTGCCAGTAGTATGGGGGGAGGGAGTGAGCAGTACTTC
CASSMGGGSEQYF
>TRBJ2-1|TRBV5-4|once|-
TGTGCCAGCAGCTCGGTAGCGGATTACAATGAGCAGTTCTTC
CASSSVADYNEQFF
>TRBJ2-1|TRBV9|-|-
TGTGCCAGCAGCCCCCTTGGAGGAGGGACCTACAATGAGCAGTTCTTC
CASSPLGGGTYNEQFF
>TRBJ2-7|TRBV5-1|-|TRBD1
TGCGCCAGCAGCTCCGGACACACAGGGGCCTACGAGCAGTACTTC
CASSSGHTGAYEQYF
>TRBJ2-7|TRBV19|once|TRBD1
TGTGCCAGTAGACGGACAGGGGCCTACGAGCAGTACTTC
CASRRTGAYEQYF
>TRBJ2-2|TRBV7-9|-|-
TGTGCCAGCAGTTCAGACACCGGGGAGCTGTTTTTT
CASSSDTGELFF
>TRBJ1-1|TRBV7-9|-|-
TGTGCCAGCAGCTTAGAGCAGGGGACTGAAGCTTTCTTT
CASSLEQGTEAFF
>TRBJ2-2|TRBV9|-|TRBD1
TGTGCCAGCAGCGTAGCGCAGGGGGACCCCGGGGAGCTGTTTTTT
CASSVAQGDPGELFF
>TRBJ2-6|TRBV4-3|-|-
TGCGCCAGCAGCCAAGAGCAGGGGTCGTTCTCTGGGGCCAACGTCCTGACTTTC
CASSQEQGSFSGANVLTF
>TRBJ1-3|TRBV30|few|-
TGTGCCTGGAGTGTACGTCCGGTGACAGGCTCTGGAAACACCATATATTTT
CAWSVRPVTGSGNTIYF
>TRBJ2-7|TRBV29-1|-|-
TGCAGCGCCGCCGGGGTCAGTAGCTCCTACGAGCAGTACTTC
CSAAGVSSSYEQYF
>TRBJ2-3|TRBV5-1|-|TRBD2
TGCGCCAGCAGAAGCGGGACTAGCGGAGACACAGATACGCAGTATTTT
CASRSGTSGDTDTQYF
>TRBJ2-1|TRBV5-1|-|-
TGCGCCAGCAGGCCAATACTAGCAACAACCTACAATGAGCAGTTCTTC
CASRPILATTYNEQFF
>TRBJ2-7|TRBV6-5|few|TRBD2
TGTGCCAGCAGTTACTCTCAGCGGGAGCCCTACGAGCAGTACTTC
CASSYSQREPYEQYF
>TRBJ2-7|TRBV9|-|TRBD2
TGTGCCAGCAGCGTAGCTCCGCGGGAGGACTACGAGCAGTACTTC
CASSVAPREDYEQYF